A selection of T cell receptor beta chains follows, all from one sample in a study of T cell responses to AZD1222 COVID-19 vaccine. Only in-frame clones appear in the TCRdb table, and some are missing; sequencing was by immunoSEQ multiplex PCR. Among some 200,000 clones, approximately 94% were seen once, and the ten largest hold around 1%. The input for sequencing was peripheral blood, taken on day 0 of MenACWY control vaccination. These receptors were taken from an adult in good health. CDR3s include the opening cysteine and the closing phenylalanine or tryptophan. The D gene is left open where the match is weak. Clone sizes are given selectively: once, few, many, or a class where the clone is expanded.

abundance: -
v_gene: TRBV30
d_gene: TRBD1
j_gene: TRBJ1-1
CDR3aa: CAWSVNRGTEAFF
CDR3nt: TGTGCCTGGAGTGTAAACAGGGGGACTGAAGCTTTCTTT

abundance: -
v_gene: TRBV5-5
d_gene: TRBD2
j_gene: TRBJ2-2
CDR3aa: CATTTGGNTGELFF
CDR3nt: TGTGCCACCACTACGGGGGGAAACACCGGGGAGCTGTTTTTT

abundance: -
v_gene: TRBV5-4
d_gene: -
j_gene: TRBJ1-1
CDR3aa: CASSRAGALRAPEAFF
CDR3nt: TGTGCCAGCAGCAGGGCAGGGGCGCTTAGGGCCCCTGAAGCTTTCTTT

abundance: -
v_gene: TRBV18
d_gene: -
j_gene: TRBJ1-1
CDR3aa: CASSPPSRSNTEAFF
CDR3nt: TGTGCCAGCTCACCACCGTCGCGCTCGAACACTGAAGCTTTCTTT

abundance: -
v_gene: TRBV5-1
d_gene: TRBD1
j_gene: TRBJ2-5
CDR3aa: CASSLGDSQTQYF
CDR3nt: TGCGCCAGCAGCTTGGGGGACAGTCAGACCCAGTACTTC

abundance: -
v_gene: TRBV19
d_gene: -
j_gene: TRBJ1-2
CDR3aa: CASSTGRTNYGYTF
CDR3nt: TGTGCCAGTAGTACCGGCAGGACTAACTATGGCTACACCTTC

abundance: -
v_gene: TRBV5-1
d_gene: -
j_gene: TRBJ1-1
CDR3aa: CASSLVVNTEAFF
CDR3nt: TGCGCCAGCAGCTTGGTTGTGAACACTGAAGCTTTCTTT

abundance: -
v_gene: TRBV6-5
d_gene: -
j_gene: TRBJ2-5
CDR3aa: CASSPWGISQETQYF
CDR3nt: TGTGCCAGCAGCCCGTGGGGGATCAGCCAAGAGACCCAGTACTTC

abundance: -
v_gene: TRBV6-5
d_gene: -
j_gene: TRBJ2-7
CDR3aa: CATRPVDTSYEQYF
CDR3nt: TGTGCCACCCGTCCAGTGGATACCTCCTACGAGCAGTACTTC

abundance: -
v_gene: TRBV27
d_gene: TRBD1
j_gene: TRBJ1-2
CDR3aa: CASSLKTGDGYTF
CDR3nt: TGTGCCAGCAGTCTGAAAACAGGGGATGGCTACACCTTC

abundance: -
v_gene: TRBV20-1
d_gene: -
j_gene: TRBJ1-2
CDR3aa: CTGGSNYGYTF
CDR3nt: TGCACCGGCGGCTCCAACTATGGCTACACCTTC

abundance: once
v_gene: TRBV3-1/TRBV3-2
d_gene: TRBD2
j_gene: TRBJ2-1
CDR3aa: CASSQGGLAGAYNEQFF
CDR3nt: TGTGCCAGCAGCCAAGGGGGTCTAGCGGGGGCCTACAATGAGCAGTTCTTC

abundance: once
v_gene: TRBV2
d_gene: TRBD1
j_gene: TRBJ1-5
CDR3aa: CASRVRTGGLNQPQHF
CDR3nt: TGTGCCAGCAGGGTTAGGACAGGGGGTCTCAATCAGCCCCAGCATTTT

abundance: -
v_gene: TRBV19
d_gene: -
j_gene: TRBJ1-4
CDR3aa: CASSIGAAEKLFF
CDR3nt: TGTGCCAGTAGTATCGGGGCAGCCGAAAAACTGTTTTTT

abundance: -
v_gene: TRBV4-1
d_gene: -
j_gene: TRBJ1-3
CDR3aa: CASSPRTNLGNTIYF
CDR3nt: TGCGCCAGCAGCCCTCGGACCAACCTTGGAAACACCATATATTTT

abundance: -
v_gene: TRBV3-1/TRBV3-2
d_gene: -
j_gene: TRBJ2-2
CDR3aa: CASSQGARAGELFF
CDR3nt: TGTGCCAGCAGCCAGGGGGCGCGGGCCGGGGAGCTGTTTTTT

abundance: few
v_gene: TRBV3-1/TRBV3-2
d_gene: -
j_gene: TRBJ1-2
CDR3aa: CASSQWTLQSNYGYTF
CDR3nt: TGTGCCAGCAGCCAATGGACGCTTCAATCTAACTATGGCTACACCTTC

abundance: -
v_gene: TRBV4-1
d_gene: TRBD1
j_gene: TRBJ2-5
CDR3aa: CARSPRAGGQETQYF
CDR3nt: TGCGCCCGCAGCCCCCGGGCAGGGGGCCAAGAGACCCAGTACTTC

abundance: -
v_gene: TRBV28
d_gene: TRBD1
j_gene: TRBJ1-2
CDR3aa: CASIPWGTGVGYTF
CDR3nt: TGTGCCAGCATCCCTTGGGGGACAGGGGTTGGCTACACCTTC

abundance: -
v_gene: TRBV2
d_gene: -
j_gene: TRBJ1-6
CDR3aa: CASSDRAGGISPLHF
CDR3nt: TGTGCCAGCAGTGATCGAGCAGGCGGAATTTCACCCCTCCACTTT

abundance: -
v_gene: TRBV5-5
d_gene: -
j_gene: TRBJ2-7
CDR3aa: CASSLRVNGQYF
CDR3nt: TGTGCCAGCAGCTTAAGGGTTAATGGGCAGTACTTC

abundance: -
v_gene: TRBV6-5
d_gene: TRBD1
j_gene: TRBJ1-1
CDR3aa: CASSPLTGEAFF
CDR3nt: TGTGCCAGCAGTCCATTGACAGGGGAAGCTTTCTTT

abundance: -
v_gene: TRBV18
d_gene: -
j_gene: TRBJ1-1
CDR3aa: CASSLGAGPNTEAFF
CDR3nt: TGTGCCAGCTCACTGGGGGCCGGTCCGAACACTGAAGCTTTCTTT

abundance: once
v_gene: TRBV6-6
d_gene: TRBD1
j_gene: TRBJ2-3
CDR3aa: CASSYQGASTDTQYF
CDR3nt: TGTGCCAGCAGTTACCAGGGGGCCAGCACAGATACGCAGTATTTT